This passage covers 5 T cell receptor beta chains from one sample sequenced in a study of T cell responses to AZD1222 COVID-19 vaccine. TCRdb keeps only in-frame clones here, not all; method: immunoSEQ multiplex PCR. The data show about 93,000 clones, with around 91% seen just once and about 2.7% held by the top ten. Source: peripheral blood, taken 28 days after the second AZD1222 dose. These receptors were collected from an adult who received the AZD1222 COVID-19 vaccine.

The chain uses TRBV2 and TRBJ2-1; 7 nucleotides agree with TRBD2. J gave up 7 bases and V 6 bases, and 12 bases lay outside the gene matches. CDR1 and CDR2 (germline): SNHLY, FYNNEI. This CDR3 has 15 amino acids. CDR3 sequence: CASSYTSVIGNEQFF. Here the CDR3 DNA reads TGTGCCAGCAGCTATACTAGCGTAATTGGGAATGAGCAGTTCTTC.

The rearrangement joins TRBV19 to TRBJ1-1; D unresolved. Per the germline V gene, CDR1 is LNHDA and CDR2 is SQIVND (reference sequence). There are 11 residues in the CDR3. V was pared by 10 bases and J by 11 bases, with 17 bases between. DNA of the CDR3: TGTGCCACTACCTACCCCCTCGGGGCTTTCTTT. Its translation is CATTYPLGAFF. Complete variable domain (other parts from reference TRBV19 and TRBJ1-1): DGGITQSPKYLFRKEGQNVTLSCEQNLNHDAMYWYRQDPGQGLRLIYYSQIVNDFQKGDIAEGYSVSREKKESFPLTVTSAQKNPTAFYLCATTYPLGAFFGQGTRLTVV.

This chain uses TRBV7-9 with TRBJ1-6, with a possible D match to TRBD1 (5 bases). The CDR3 consists of 18 residues. CDR1 is SEHNR and CDR2 is FQNEAQ in the germline V gene (reference sequence). Deletions cut 5 bases from V and 6 bases from J, with 23 bases between. CDR3 DNA: TGTGCCAGCAGCCGAGGTGGCGGGGCCGAGGGGCTTAATTCACCCCTCCACTTT. This translates into CASSRGGGAEGLNSPLHF.

The V gene is TRBV19, the J gene TRBJ1-5; 8 nucleotides align to TRBD1. This CDR3 region has 15 residues. V shed 7 bases and J 6 bases; nucleotides not matched to a gene: 11. The V gene's germline CDR1 is LNHDA and CDR2 SQIVND (reference sequence). CDR3 coding DNA: TGTGCCAGTAATCTGGGACAGGTATTTTCTCAGCCCCAGCATTTT. Translated, it gives CASNLGQVFSQPQHF.

V and J are TRBV6-1 and TRBJ1-1; a weak D match, TRBD1 (6 bases). Between the trimmed V and J ends, which lost 3 bases and 4 bases, there was a span of 9 bases. The CDR3 has 13 residues. CDR1 is MNHNS, CDR2 SASEGT, per germline. CDR3 coding DNA: TGTGCCAGCAGTGACAGGGGACTCACTGAAGCTTTCTTT. Amino acids: CASSDRGLTEAFF.